This T cell receptor (beta chain) came from a study of identical twins. Points from the study as a whole: Zero-insertion analyses might be partly confounded by invariant T cells like MAIT and iNKT. It was out-of-frame TCR alpha sharing in monozygotic twins that models underestimated.

Each cDNA held unique molecular identifiers, and template switching gave it a universal primer site. One entry per CDR3 protein, called by TCRdb with MiXCR from the 5' RACE reads. The data show more than 1.5 million distinct CDR3 sequences, about 32% seen once. The CDR3 totals 15 residues. In germline, CDR1 is SGHTA, CDR2 FQGNSA. Concerning this clonotype itself: Its antigen is currently unknown.

V usage is TRBV7-2 and J usage is TRBJ2-7, with 9 bases identical to TRBD2. TRBJ2-1 explains the end of the DNA better; the J call may be wrong. Material for sequencing was cord blood. This sequence originates from a newborn girl in good health. Written as DNA, the CDR3 is TGTGCCAGCAGCTTAACAATACTAGCGGGCGCCGAGCAGTTCTTC. Translated, it gives CASSLTILAGAEQFF.